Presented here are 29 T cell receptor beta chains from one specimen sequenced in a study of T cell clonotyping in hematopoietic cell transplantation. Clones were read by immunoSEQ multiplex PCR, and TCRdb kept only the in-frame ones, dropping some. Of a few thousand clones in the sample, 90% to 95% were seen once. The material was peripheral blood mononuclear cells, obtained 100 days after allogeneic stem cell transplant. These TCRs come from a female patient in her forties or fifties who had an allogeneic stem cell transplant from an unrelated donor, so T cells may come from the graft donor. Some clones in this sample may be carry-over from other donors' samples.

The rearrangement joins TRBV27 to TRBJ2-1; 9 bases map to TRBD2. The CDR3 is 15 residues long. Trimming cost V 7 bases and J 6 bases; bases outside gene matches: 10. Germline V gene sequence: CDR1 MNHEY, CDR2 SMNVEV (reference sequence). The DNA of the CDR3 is TGTGCCAGCACCCTTTCAGCGGGGGGACTCAATGAGCAGTTCTTC. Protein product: CASTLSAGGLNEQFF.

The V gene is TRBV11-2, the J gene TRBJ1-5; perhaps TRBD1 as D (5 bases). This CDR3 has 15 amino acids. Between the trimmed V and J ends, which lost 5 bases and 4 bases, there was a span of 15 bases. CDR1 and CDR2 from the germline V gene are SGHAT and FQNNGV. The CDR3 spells CASSPGTSRNQPQHF. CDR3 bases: TGTGCCAGCAGCCCGGGGACTAGTAGAAATCAGCCCCAGCATTTT.

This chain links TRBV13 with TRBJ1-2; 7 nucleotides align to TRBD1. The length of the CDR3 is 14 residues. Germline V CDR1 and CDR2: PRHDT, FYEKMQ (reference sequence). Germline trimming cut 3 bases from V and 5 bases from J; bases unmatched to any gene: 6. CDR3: CASSLGTAFYGYTF. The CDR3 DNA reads TGTGCCAGCAGCTTGGGGACAGCTTTTTATGGCTACACCTTC.

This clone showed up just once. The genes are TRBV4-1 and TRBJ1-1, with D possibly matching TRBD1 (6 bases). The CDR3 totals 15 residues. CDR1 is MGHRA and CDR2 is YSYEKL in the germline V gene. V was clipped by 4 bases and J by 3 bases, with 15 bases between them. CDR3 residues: CASSLADRRDTEAFF. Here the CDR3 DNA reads TGCGCCAGCAGCCTTGCAGACAGGAGGGACACTGAAGCTTTCTTT.

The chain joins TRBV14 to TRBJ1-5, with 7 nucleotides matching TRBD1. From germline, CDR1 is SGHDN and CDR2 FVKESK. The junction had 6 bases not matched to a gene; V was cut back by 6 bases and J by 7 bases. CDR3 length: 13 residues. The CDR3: CASSRQGEQPQHF. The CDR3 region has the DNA TGTGCCAGCAGTCGACAGGGTGAACAGCCCCAGCATTTT. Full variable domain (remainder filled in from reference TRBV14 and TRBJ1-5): EAGVTQFPSHSVIEKGQTVTLRCDPISGHDNLYWYRRVMGKEIKFLLHFVKESKQDESGMPNNRFLAERTGGTYSTLKVQPAELEDSGVYFCASSRQGEQPQHFGDGTRLSIL.

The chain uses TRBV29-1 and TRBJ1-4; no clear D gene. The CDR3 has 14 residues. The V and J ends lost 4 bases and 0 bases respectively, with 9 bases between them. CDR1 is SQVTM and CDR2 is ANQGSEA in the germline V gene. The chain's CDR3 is CSVAGLTTNEKLFF. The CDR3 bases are TGCAGCGTTGCTGGGCTAACAACTAATGAAAAACTGTTTTTT.

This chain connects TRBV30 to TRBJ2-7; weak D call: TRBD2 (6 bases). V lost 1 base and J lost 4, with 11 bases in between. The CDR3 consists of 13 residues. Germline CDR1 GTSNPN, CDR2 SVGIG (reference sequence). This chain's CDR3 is CAWSEGGVYEQYF. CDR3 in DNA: TGTGCCTGGAGTGAGGGCGGGGTATACGAGCAGTACTTC. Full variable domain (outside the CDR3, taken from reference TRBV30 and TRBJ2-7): SQTIHQWPATLVQPVGSPLSLECTVEGTSNPNLYWYRQAAGRGLQLLFYSVGIGQISSEVPQNLSASRPQDRQFILSSKKLLLSDSGFYLCAWSEGGVYEQYFGPGTRLTVT.

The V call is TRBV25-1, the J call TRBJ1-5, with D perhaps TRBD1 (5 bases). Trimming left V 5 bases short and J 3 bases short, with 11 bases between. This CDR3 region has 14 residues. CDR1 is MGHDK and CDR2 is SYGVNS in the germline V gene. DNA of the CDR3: TGTGCCAGCAGTCCGTCGGGACCCAATCAGCCCCAGCATTTT. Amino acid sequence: CASSPSGPNQPQHF.

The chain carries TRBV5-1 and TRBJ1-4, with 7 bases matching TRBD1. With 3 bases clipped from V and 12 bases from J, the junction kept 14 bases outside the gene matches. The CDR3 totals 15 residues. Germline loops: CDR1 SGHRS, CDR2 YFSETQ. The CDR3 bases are TGCGCCAGCAGCTCCGGAACCGGGACCGACAGGGAACTGTTTTTT. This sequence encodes CASSSGTGTDRELFF.

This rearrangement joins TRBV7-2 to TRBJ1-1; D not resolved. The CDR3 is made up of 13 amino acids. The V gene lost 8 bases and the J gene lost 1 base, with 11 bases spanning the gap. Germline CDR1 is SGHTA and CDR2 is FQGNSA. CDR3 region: CASGWVRNTEAFF. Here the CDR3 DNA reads TGTGCCAGCGGCTGGGTTCGGAACACTGAAGCTTTCTTT.

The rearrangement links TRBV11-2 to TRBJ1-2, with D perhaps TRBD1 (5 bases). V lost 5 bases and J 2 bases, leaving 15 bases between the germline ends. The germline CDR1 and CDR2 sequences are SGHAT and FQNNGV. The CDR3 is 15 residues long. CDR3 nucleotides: TGTGCCAGCAGCGGGGTGGGGGGAACCAACTATGGCTACACCTTC. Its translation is CASSGVGGTNYGYTF.

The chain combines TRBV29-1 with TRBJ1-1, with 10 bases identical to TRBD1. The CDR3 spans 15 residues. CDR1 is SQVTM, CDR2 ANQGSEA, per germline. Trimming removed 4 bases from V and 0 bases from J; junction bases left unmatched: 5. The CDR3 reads CSVGQGAGMNTEAFF. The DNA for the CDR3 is TGCAGCGTTGGACAGGGGGCGGGAATGAACACTGAAGCTTTCTTT.

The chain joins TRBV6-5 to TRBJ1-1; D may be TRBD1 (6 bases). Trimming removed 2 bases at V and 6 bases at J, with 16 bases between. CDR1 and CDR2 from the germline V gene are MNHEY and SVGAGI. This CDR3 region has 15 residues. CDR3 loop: CASSYGGTGRAEAFF. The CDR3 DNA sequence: TGTGCCAGCAGTTACGGGGGAACAGGGAGAGCTGAAGCTTTCTTT.

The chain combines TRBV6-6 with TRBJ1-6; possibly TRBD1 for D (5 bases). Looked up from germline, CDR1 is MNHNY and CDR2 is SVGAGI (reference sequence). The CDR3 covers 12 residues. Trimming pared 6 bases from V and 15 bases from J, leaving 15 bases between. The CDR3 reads CASSWPSGGLHF. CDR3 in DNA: TGTGCCAGCAGCTGGCCCTCGGGGGGCCTCCACTTT.

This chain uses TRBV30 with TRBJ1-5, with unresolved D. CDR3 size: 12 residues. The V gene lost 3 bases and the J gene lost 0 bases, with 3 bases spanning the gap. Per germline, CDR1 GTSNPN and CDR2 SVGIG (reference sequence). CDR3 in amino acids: CAWSSSNQPQHF. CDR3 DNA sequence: TGTGCCTGGAGCAGTAGCAATCAGCCCCAGCATTTT.

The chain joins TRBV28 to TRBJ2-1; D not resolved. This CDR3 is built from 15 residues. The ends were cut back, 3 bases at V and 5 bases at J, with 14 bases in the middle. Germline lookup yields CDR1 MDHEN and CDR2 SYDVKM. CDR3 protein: CASSFPADGHNEQFF. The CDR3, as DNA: TGTGCCAGCAGTTTTCCCGCTGACGGCCACAATGAGCAGTTCTTC.

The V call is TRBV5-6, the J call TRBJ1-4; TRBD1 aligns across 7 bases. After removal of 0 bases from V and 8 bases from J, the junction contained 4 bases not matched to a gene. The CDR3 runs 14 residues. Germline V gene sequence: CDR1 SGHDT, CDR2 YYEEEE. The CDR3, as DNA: TGTGCCAGCAGCTTGGGGACAGGAGGGGAAAAACTGTTTTTT. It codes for CASSLGTGGEKLFF.

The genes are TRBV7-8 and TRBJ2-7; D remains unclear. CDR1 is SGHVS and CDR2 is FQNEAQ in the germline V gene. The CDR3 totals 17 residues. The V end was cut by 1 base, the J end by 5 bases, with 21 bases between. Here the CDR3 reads CASSLEGRQTKSDEQYF. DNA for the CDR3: TGTGCCAGCAGCTTAGAGGGAAGGCAGACCAAAAGCGACGAGCAGTACTTC.

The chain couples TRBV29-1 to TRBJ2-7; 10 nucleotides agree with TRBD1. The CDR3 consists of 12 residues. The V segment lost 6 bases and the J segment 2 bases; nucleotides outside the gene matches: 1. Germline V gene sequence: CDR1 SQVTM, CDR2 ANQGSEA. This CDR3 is CSVGQGAYEQYF. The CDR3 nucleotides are TGCAGCGTAGGACAGGGGGCCTACGAGCAGTACTTC.

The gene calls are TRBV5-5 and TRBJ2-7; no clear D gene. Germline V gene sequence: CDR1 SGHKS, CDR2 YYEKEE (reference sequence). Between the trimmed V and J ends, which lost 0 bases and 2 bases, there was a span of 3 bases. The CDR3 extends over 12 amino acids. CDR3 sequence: CASSLDTYEQYF. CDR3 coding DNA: TGTGCCAGCAGCTTGGACACCTACGAGCAGTACTTC.

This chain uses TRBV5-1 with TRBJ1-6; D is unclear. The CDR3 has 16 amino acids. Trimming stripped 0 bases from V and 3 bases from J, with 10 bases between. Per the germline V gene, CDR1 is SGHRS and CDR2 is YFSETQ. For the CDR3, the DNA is TGCGCCAGCAGCTTGGAGGGCGGTCGCTATAATTCACCCCTCCACTTT. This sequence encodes CASSLEGGRYNSPLHF.

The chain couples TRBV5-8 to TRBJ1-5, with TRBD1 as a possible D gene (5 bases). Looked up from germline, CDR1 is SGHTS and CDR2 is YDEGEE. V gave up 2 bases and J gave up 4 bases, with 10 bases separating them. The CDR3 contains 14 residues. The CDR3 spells CASSLWDLNQPQHF. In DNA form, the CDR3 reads TGTGCCAGCAGCTTATGGGACCTAAATCAGCCCCAGCATTTT.

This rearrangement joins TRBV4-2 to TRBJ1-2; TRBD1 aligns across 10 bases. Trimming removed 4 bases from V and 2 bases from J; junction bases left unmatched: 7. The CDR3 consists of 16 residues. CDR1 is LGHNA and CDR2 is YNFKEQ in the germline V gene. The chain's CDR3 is CASSPPGQGTNYGYTF. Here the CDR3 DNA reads TGTGCCAGCAGCCCCCCGGGACAGGGGACCAACTATGGCTACACCTTC.

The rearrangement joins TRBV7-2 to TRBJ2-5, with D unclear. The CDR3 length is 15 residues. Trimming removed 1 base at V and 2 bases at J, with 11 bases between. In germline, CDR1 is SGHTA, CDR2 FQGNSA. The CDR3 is CASSLDPPPQETQYF. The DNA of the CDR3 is TGTGCCAGCAGCTTAGATCCCCCTCCACAAGAGACCCAGTACTTC.

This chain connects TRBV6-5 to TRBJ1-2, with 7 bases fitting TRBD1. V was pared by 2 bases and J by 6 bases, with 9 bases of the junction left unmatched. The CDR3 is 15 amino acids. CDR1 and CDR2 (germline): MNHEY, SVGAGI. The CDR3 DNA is TGTGCCAGCAGTTACGGACAGGTTTCAGTGAATGGCTACACCTTC. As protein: CASSYGQVSVNGYTF.

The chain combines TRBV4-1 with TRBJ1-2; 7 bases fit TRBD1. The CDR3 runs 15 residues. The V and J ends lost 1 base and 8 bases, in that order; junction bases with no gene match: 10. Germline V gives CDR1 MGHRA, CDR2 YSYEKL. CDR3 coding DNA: TGCGCCAGCAGCCAAGGGGCGCTACAGGGGCGCGGCTACACCTTC. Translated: CASSQGALQGRGYTF.

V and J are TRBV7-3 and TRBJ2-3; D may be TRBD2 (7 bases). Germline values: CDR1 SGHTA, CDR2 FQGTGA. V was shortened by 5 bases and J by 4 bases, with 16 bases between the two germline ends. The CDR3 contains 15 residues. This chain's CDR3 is CASSADGGQPDTQYF. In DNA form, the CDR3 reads TGTGCCAGCAGCGCCGACGGGGGGCAGCCAGATACGCAGTATTTT.

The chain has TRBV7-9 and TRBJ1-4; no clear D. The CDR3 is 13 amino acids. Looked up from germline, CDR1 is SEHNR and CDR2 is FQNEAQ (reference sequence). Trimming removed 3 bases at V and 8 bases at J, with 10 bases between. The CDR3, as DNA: TGTGCCAGCAGCTTTGGGTTAGGGGAAAAACTGTTTTTT. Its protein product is CASSFGLGEKLFF.

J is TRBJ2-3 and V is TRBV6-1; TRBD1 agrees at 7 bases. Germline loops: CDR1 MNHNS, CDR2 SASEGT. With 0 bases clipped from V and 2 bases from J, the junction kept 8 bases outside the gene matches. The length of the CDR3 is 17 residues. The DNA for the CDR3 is TGTGCCAGCAGTGAAGCCACGGGACAGCCCTACACAGATACGCAGTATTTT. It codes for CASSEATGQPYTDTQYF.